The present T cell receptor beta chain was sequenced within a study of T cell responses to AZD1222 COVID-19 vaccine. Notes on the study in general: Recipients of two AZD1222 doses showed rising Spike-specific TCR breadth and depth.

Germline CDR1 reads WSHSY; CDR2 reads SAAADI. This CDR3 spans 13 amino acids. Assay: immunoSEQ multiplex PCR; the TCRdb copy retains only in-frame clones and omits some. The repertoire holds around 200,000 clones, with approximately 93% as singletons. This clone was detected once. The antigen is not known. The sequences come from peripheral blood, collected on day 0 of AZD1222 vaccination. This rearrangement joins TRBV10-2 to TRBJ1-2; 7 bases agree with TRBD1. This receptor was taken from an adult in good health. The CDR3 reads CQRRTGEGYGYTF. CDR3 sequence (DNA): TGCCAACGACGGACAGGTGAGGGCTATGGCTACACCTTC.